This passage covers 27 T cell receptor beta chains from one sample sequenced in a study of T cell responses to AZD1222 COVID-19 vaccine. Sequenced by immunoSEQ multiplex PCR; TCRdb stores in-frame clones only, minus some. The top ten clones hold about 1.9% of a sample with 130,000 to 150,000 clones, approximately 90% of them seen once. The starting material was peripheral blood, obtained on day 0 of AZD1222 vaccination. The receptor source for this set is an adult in good health.

Concerning this clone itself: Relative to the germline gene, one junction end is altered; a read error may explain this. V usage is TRBV19 and J usage is TRBJ1-1; D gene uncertain. Germline CDR1 and CDR2: LNHDA and SQIVND (reference sequence). The length of the CDR3 is 14 residues. The CDR3, as DNA: TGTGCCAGTAGTATCGGCACGATGAACAATGAAGCTTTCTTT. Translated, it gives CASSIGTMNNEAFF. Full variable domain (rest looked up from reference TRBV19 and TRBJ1-1): DGGITQSPKYLFRKEGQNVTLSCEQNLNHDAMYWYRQDPGQGLRLIYYSQIVNDFQKGDIAEGYSVSREKKESFPLTVTSAQKNPTAFYLCASSIGTMNNEAFFGQGTRLTVV.

The V and J genes are TRBV19 and TRBJ1-1; D is ambiguous. Trimming cost V 3 bases and J 8 bases, with 16 bases left between them. Germline V gene sequence: CDR1 LNHDA, CDR2 SQIVND (reference sequence). The CDR3 runs 14 residues. The CDR3: CASSIRPGNFEAFF. The CDR3 DNA follows: TGTGCCAGTAGTATTAGGCCGGGGAACTTCGAAGCTTTCTTT.

This chain links TRBV5-1 with TRBJ2-2; D gene ambiguous. CDR1 is SGHRS, CDR2 YFSETQ, per germline. CDR3 length equals 15 residues. Trimming took 5 bases from V and 0 from J, leaving 11 bases between them. The CDR3 is CASRDGTTNTGELFF. Here the CDR3 DNA reads TGCGCCAGCAGGGACGGTACCACGAACACCGGGGAGCTGTTTTTT.

This chain uses TRBV6-1 with TRBJ2-1; possibly TRBD1 for D (6 bases). The CDR3 is made up of 15 amino acids. Deletions cut 3 bases from V and 3 bases from J, with 12 bases between. Germline values: CDR1 MNHNS, CDR2 SASEGT. CDR3 DNA sequence: TGTGCCAGCAGTGACCTCCAAGGGGGCTACAATGAGCAGTTCTTC. Protein: CASSDLQGGYNEQFF.

The CDR3 nucleotides are TGCGCCAGCAGCCAAGATCGTACCGGGACAGGAGGAGGCACAGGAGAAGAGACCCAGTACTTC. Translating gives CASSQDRTGTGGGTGEETQYF. The chain carries TRBV4-3 and TRBJ2-5, with 8 bases fitting TRBD1. The CDR3 spans 21 residues. Germline loops: CDR1 LGHNA, CDR2 YSLEER. J was trimmed by 3 bases and V by 0 bases; bases with no gene match: 21.

The rearrangement uses TRBV21-1 and TRBJ2-7; no check of the table's D call, TRBD2, against the DNA was made. TRBV21-1 is assigned pseudogene status. The CDR3 covers 17 residues. The CDR3 reads CASSKAGTSGGSYEQYF. CDR3 bases: TGTGCCAGCAGCAAAGCGGGGACTAGCGGGGGGTCCTACGAGCAGTACTTC.

The rearrangement links TRBV3-1 (or the pseudogene TRBV3-2) to TRBJ2-5; TRBD2 aligns across 7 bases. CDR3 size: 13 residues. Germline trimming cut 4 bases from V and 5 bases from J; bases unmatched to any gene: 4. The germline gives CDR1 LGHDT, CDR2 YNNKEL (reference sequence). The CDR3 sequence: CASSRTREETQYF. The CDR3 bases are TGTGCCAGCAGCCGGACTAGAGAGGAGACCCAGTACTTC.

V and J are TRBV6-5 and TRBJ1-2; the match to TRBD1 covers 7 bases. The CDR3 sequence is 14 residues long. V shed 7 bases, J shed 3 bases, and the junction held 8 bases outside the gene matches. Germline V CDR1 and CDR2: MNHEY, SVGAGI. CDR3 bases: TGTGCCAGCAAAATAAACAGGGGTGACTATGGCTACACCTTC. Residues: CASKINRGDYGYTF.

The J gene is TRBJ1-4, the V gene TRBV5-6; D is unclear. From germline, CDR1 is SGHDT and CDR2 YYEEEE. V lost 1 base and J 16 bases, leaving 17 bases between the germline ends. There are 13 residues in the CDR3. CDR3 sequence: CASSLSSEWVSFF. For the CDR3, the DNA is TGTGCCAGCAGCTTGAGTTCGGAATGGGTATCGTTTTTT.

This clone was seen a handful of times. The chain has TRBV2 and TRBJ2-7; TRBD1 might be the D (8 bases). The CDR3 length is 14 residues. Trimming took 6 bases from V and 4 from J, leaving 16 bases between them. CDR1 and CDR2 (germline): SNHLY, FYNNEI. CDR3 protein: CASRNTGGAYEQYF. The CDR3 bases are TGTGCCAGCAGAAATACAGGGGGGGCTTACGAGCAGTACTTC. Supplemented by reference TRBV2 and TRBJ2-7, the full variable domain reads EPEVTQTPSHQVTQMGQEVILRCVPISNHLYFYWYRQILGQKVEFLVSFYNNEISEKSEIFDDQFSVERPDGSNFTLKIRSTKLEDSAMYFCASRNTGGAYEQYFGPGTRLTVT.

This clone has only one observation. The V and J genes are TRBV7-2 and TRBJ2-3, with D possibly called TRBD1 or TRBD2 (5 bases each). Trimming cost V 5 bases and J 14 bases, with 20 bases left between them. Germline loops: CDR1 SGHTA, CDR2 FQGNSA. The CDR3 runs to 13 residues. The CDR3 here is CASSLHWDQFPYF. CDR3 nucleotides: TGTGCCAGCAGCCTACACTGGGACCAGTTTCCGTATTTT.

Only one count was recorded for this clone. The chain carries TRBV18 and TRBJ2-7, with TRBD2 matching 9 bases. V trimming: 4 bases; J trimming: 1 base; junction bases outside the gene matches: 5. Germline values: CDR1 KGHSH, CDR2 LQKENI. The CDR3 loop spans 15 amino acids. CDR3 bases: TGTGCCAGCTCACAACTAGCGGGCCGATCCTACGAGCAGTACTTC. Protein product: CASSQLAGRSYEQYF.

The chain is built from TRBV7-2 and TRBJ2-1; 15 bases agree with TRBD2. J was trimmed by 3 bases and V by 5 bases; bases with no gene match: 11. This CDR3 is built from 19 residues. Germline assignment: CDR1 SGHTA and CDR2 FQGNSA. The chain's CDR3 is CASSPPGTSGGIFYNEQFF. The CDR3, as DNA: TGTGCCAGCAGCCCCCCCGGGACTAGCGGGGGGATATTCTACAATGAGCAGTTCTTC.

The V call is TRBV11-2, the J call TRBJ1-2; 8 bases align to TRBD1. The CDR3 has 14 residues. With V trimmed by 2 bases and J by 7 bases, 6 bases remained unmatched. Germline V gives CDR1 SGHAT, CDR2 FQNNGV. CDR3 in DNA: TGTGCCAGCAGCTTATCTTTAACAGGGGGTGGCTACACCTTC. The encoded protein is CASSLSLTGGGYTF.

This clone was recorded once. This chain connects TRBV7-3 to TRBJ1-1, with D possibly matching TRBD1 (5 bases). This CDR3 is 12 amino acids long. The V end lost 6 bases, the J end lost 8 bases, and 13 bases lay between the germline ends. Looked up from germline, CDR1 is SGHTA and CDR2 is FQGTGA. The CDR3 region has the DNA TGTGCCAGCAGGGCCGCGGGGGGAGAAGCTTTCTTT. Translation gives CASRAAGGEAFF.

The CDR3 spells CASSLFWTRTEETQYF. CDR3 DNA sequence: TGTGCCAGCAGCTTATTTTGGACTCGGACCGAAGAGACCCAGTACTTC. The chain carries TRBV7-2 and TRBJ2-5; the D gene is possibly TRBD2 (5 bases). V lost 2 bases and J 3 bases, leaving 16 bases between the germline ends. The CDR3 contains 16 residues. The V gene's germline CDR1 is SGHTA and CDR2 FQGNSA. The whole variable domain, remainder taken from reference TRBV7-2 and TRBJ2-5, is GAGVSQSPSNKVTEKGKDVELRCDPISGHTALYWYRQSLGQGLEFLIYFQGNSAPDKSGLPSDRFSAERTGGSVSTLTIQRTQQEDSAVYLCASSLFWTRTEETQYFGPGTRLLVL.

This sequence joins TRBV7-9 and TRBJ2-3; a weak D match, TRBD1 (6 bases). V dropped 5 bases and J dropped 4 bases, with 19 bases sitting between them. Looked up from germline, CDR1 is SEHNR and CDR2 is FQNEAQ (reference sequence). The length of the CDR3 is 16 residues. The DNA of the CDR3 is TGTGCCAGCAGCCTAAGCAGGGGCATAGGGTCAGATACGCAGTATTTT. Translating it yields CASSLSRGIGSDTQYF. The full variable domain, its missing parts supplied by reference TRBV7-9 and TRBJ2-3, is DTGVSQNPRHKITKRGQNVTFRCDPISEHNRLYWYRQTLGQGPEFLTYFQNEAQLEKSRLLSDRFSAERPKGSFSTLEIQRTEQGDSAMYLCASSLSRGIGSDTQYFGPGTRLTVL.

The chain carries TRBV6-4 and TRBJ2-7, with 9 positions matching TRBD1. The CDR3 spans 13 residues. The V segment lost 8 bases and the J segment 5 bases; nucleotides outside the gene matches: 7. The germline V gene encodes CDR1 MRHNA and CDR2 SNTAGT. The CDR3 region has the DNA TGTGCCAGCTACGGGGACAGGGTGGACGAGCAGTACTTC. It translates to CASYGDRVDEQYF.

The CDR3 DNA follows: TGTGCCAGCAAGGGGACCCGGGGAGCTCGACTACTCTTTTCCAACACTGAAGCTTTCTTT. Translation gives CASKGTRGARLLFSNTEAFF. The rearrangement links TRBV27 to TRBJ1-1; possible D gene TRBD1, 5 bases. This CDR3 is built from 20 residues. Per the germline V gene, CDR1 is MNHEY and CDR2 is SMNVEV (reference sequence). V lost 7 bases to trimming and J lost 2 bases, with 32 bases between them.

The J gene is TRBJ2-7, the V gene TRBV9; 10 bases agree with TRBD1. The CDR3 consists of 15 residues. V lost 0 bases to trimming and J lost 3 bases; unmatched junction nucleotides: 3. Germline values: CDR1 SGDLS, CDR2 YYNGEE. The CDR3 sequence is CASSVGWTGGYEQYF. CDR3 coding DNA: TGTGCCAGCAGCGTAGGCTGGACAGGGGGCTACGAGCAGTACTTC.

The V and J genes are TRBV18 and TRBJ2-7; D is perhaps TRBD1 (6 bases). Trimming shortened V by 4 bases and J by 0 bases, and 13 bases separated the two germline ends. Germline V gene sequence: CDR1 KGHSH, CDR2 LQKENI. CDR3 length: 15 residues. In DNA form, the CDR3 reads TGTGCCAGCTCACAGGACAGCTGGAACTCCTACGAGCAGTACTTC. Encoded protein: CASSQDSWNSYEQYF.

This clone was found once. The rearrangement links TRBV14 to TRBJ2-6; the D is unclear. This CDR3 region has 14 residues. The germline V gene has CDR1 SGHDN and CDR2 FVKESK. V shed 2 bases and J shed 3 bases, with 5 bases lying between them. The CDR3 loop reads CASSQYVGANVLTF. In DNA form, the CDR3 reads TGTGCCAGCAGCCAATATGTTGGGGCCAACGTCCTGACTTTC.

The chain couples TRBV6-5 to TRBJ2-3; 8 bases align to TRBD1. This CDR3 is 15 amino acids long. J was trimmed by 4 bases and V by 7 bases; bases with no gene match: 10. Germline assignment: CDR1 MNHEY and CDR2 SVGAGI. The CDR3 DNA sequence: TGTGCCAGCATCTGGACAGGGAGTGGCCCAGATACGCAGTATTTT. Amino acids: CASIWTGSGPDTQYF.

The V gene is TRBV7-2, the J gene TRBJ1-2; D not resolved. The length of the CDR3 is 15 residues. V was cut by 1 base and J by 1 base, with 10 bases left in between. CDR1 is SGHTA, CDR2 FQGNSA, per germline. CDR3 region: CASSLGPGSNYGYTF. The CDR3 DNA reads as TGTGCCAGCAGCTTAGGGCCTGGGAGTAACTATGGCTACACCTTC.

This clone was seen a few times. The J gene is TRBJ1-1, the V gene TRBV5-1; a possible D gene is TRBD1 (6 bases). This CDR3 comprises 13 residues. CDR1 is SGHRS, CDR2 YFSETQ, per germline. Trimming shortened V by 0 bases and J by 11 bases, and 14 bases separated the two germline ends. CDR3 nucleotide sequence: TGCGCCAGCAGCTTGGCCGGCAACAGGGTGGCTTTCTTT. Protein sequence: CASSLAGNRVAFF.

The gene calls are TRBV5-1 and TRBJ1-5; 11 bases line up with TRBD1. CDR3 size: 14 residues. V was clipped by 3 bases and J by 7 bases; unmatched bases: 3. CDR1 and CDR2 from the germline V gene are SGHRS and YFSETQ. The CDR3 DNA reads as TGCGCCAGCAGCTCGGGGACAGGGGGACAGCCCCAGCATTTT. Its translation is CASSSGTGGQPQHF.

The rearrangement uses TRBV5-4 and TRBJ1-4; 7 bases align to TRBD1. V was clipped by 6 bases and J by 5 bases; unmatched bases: 10. The CDR3 runs to 15 residues. Per germline, CDR1 SGHNT and CDR2 YYREEE (reference sequence). The CDR3 DNA is TGTGCCAGCAAGTCCGGACAGGAGCCGAATGAAAAACTGTTTTTT. The encoded protein is CASKSGQEPNEKLFF.